A selection of T cell receptor beta chains follows, all from one sample in a study of identical twins. Each CDR3 protein is one row after TCRdb ran MiXCR on the 5' RACE reads. The sample has 1.5 million to 2 million distinct CDR3 sequences, more than 30% seen once. Sequences were obtained from cord blood. Every receptor here comes from a newborn girl in good health. CDR3s include the opening cysteine and the closing phenylalanine or tryptophan. The D gene is left open where the match is weak. A clone size is listed for some rows: how often the clone was seen (once, few, many), or a class if it is expanded.

size,V,D,J,CDR3,DNA
few,TRBV25-1,TRBD1,TRBJ2-7,CASSDQGASYEQYF,TGTGCCAGCAGTGATCAGGGGGCTTCCTACGAGCAGTACTTC
few,TRBV21-1,NA,TRBJ2-5,CASSKLPGQGVQETQYF,TGTGCCAGCAGCAAATTACCGGGACAGGGGGTCCAAGAGACCCAGTACTTC
NA,TRBV4-1,NA,TRBJ1-1,CASSQVGRANTEAFF,TGCGCCAGCAGCCAAGTCGGCAGGGCTAACACTGAAGCTTTCTTT
NA,TRBV4-1,TRBD2,TRBJ2-3,CASSRGLRQYF,TGCGCCAGCAGCCGGGGACTACGGCAGTATTTT
NA,TRBV13,NA,TRBJ2-7,CASSLVYGMPSYGQYF,TGTGCCAGCAGCTTAGTTTACGGAATGCCCTCCTACGGGCAGTACTTC
few,TRBV20-1,NA,TRBJ2-7,CSASSHTSYEQYF,TGCAGTGCTAGTAGTCACACCTCCTACGAGCAGTACTTC
NA,TRBV12-3/TRBV12-4,TRBD2,TRBJ2-1,CASPGGGTYYNEQFF,TGTGCCAGCCCGGGAGGGGGAACCTACTACAATGAGCAGTTCTTC
NA,TRBV6-6,NA,TRBJ2-3,CASSYERDTQYF,TGTGCCAGCAGTTACGAAAGAGATACGCAGTATTTT
NA,TRBV14,TRBD1,TRBJ2-7,CASSPTGGLSYEQYF,TGTGCCAGCAGCCCTACAGGGGGCCTCTCCTACGAGCAGTACTTC
NA,TRBV10-1,TRBD2,TRBJ2-7,CTSSAGSSGTYEQYF,TGCACCAGCAGTGCAGGGTCTAGCGGTACCTACGAGCAGTACTTC
NA,TRBV5-1,NA,TRBJ2-5,CASSLAGKVSPSELYEQYF,TGCGCCAGCAGCTTGGCCGGGAAGGTTTCTCCCTCCGAGCTCTATGAGCAGTACTTC
few,TRBV2,NA,TRBJ1-1,CASYIGAGLVNTEAFF,TGTGCCAGTTACATAGGGGCAGGGCTCGTAAACACTGAAGCTTTCTTT
NA,TRBV20-1,TRBD2,TRBJ2-5,CSARPSGRANEQYF,TGCAGTGCTAGACCTAGCGGGAGGGCCAATGAGCAGTACTTC
NA,TRBV6-1,TRBD1,TRBJ1-2,CASSEVGQGKGYTF,TGTGCCAGCAGTGAAGTGGGACAGGGTAAAGGCTACACCTTC
many,TRBV5-1,TRBD2,TRBJ2-3,CASSFDTAGSTDTQYF,TGCGCCAGCAGCTTCGATACAGCGGGGAGCACAGATACGCAGTATTTT
few,TRBV20-1,TRBD1,TRBJ1-1,CSARRQGVLGNTEAFF,TGCAGTGCTAGGAGACAGGGGGTCTTGGGGAACACTGAAGCTTTCTTT
NA,TRBV10-3,NA,TRBJ1-1,CAISDLSDTEAFF,TGTGCCATCAGTGATCTATCGGACACTGAAGCTTTCTTT
NA,TRBV15,NA,TRBJ2-1,CATSRDVALNNEQFF,TGTGCCACCAGCAGAGATGTGGCGCTCAACAATGAGCAGTTCTTC
many,TRBV7-9,NA,TRBJ1-2,CAGRQSTYGYTF,TGTGCGGGTCGGCAGAGCACCTATGGCTACACCTTC
NA,TRBV15,TRBD1,TRBJ2-7,CAPSRVGQGSYEQYF,TGTGCCCCCAGCAGAGTGGGACAGGGGAGCTACGAGCAGTACTTC
few,TRBV6-5,NA,TRBJ2-3,CASSFDGGRGIGEDTQYF,TGTGCCAGCAGTTTTGATGGGGGGCGGGGGATTGGGGAAGATACGCAGTATTTT
few,TRBV20-1,NA,TRBJ2-1,CSASVGRPGNEQFF,TGCAGTGCTAGCGTCGGAAGGCCTGGCAATGAGCAGTTCTTC
NA,TRBV5-1,TRBD2,TRBJ2-3,CASSSGSTSGRYFADTQYF,TGCGCCAGCAGCTCCGGATCTACTAGCGGGAGGTATTTCGCAGATACGCAGTATTTT
many,TRBV5-1,NA,TRBJ2-1,CASSLAGTTRHEQFF,TGCGCCAGCAGCTTGGCCGGGACAACAAGGCATGAGCAGTTCTTC
NA,TRBV4-2,NA,TRBJ2-7,CASSPDPRNSYEQYF,TGTGCCAGCAGCCCCGACCCGAGGAACTCCTACGAGCAGTACTTC
many,TRBV28,TRBD2,TRBJ2-7,CASSLTSGGLSYEQYF,TGTGCCAGCAGCCTCACTAGCGGGGGCCTCTCCTACGAGCAGTACTTC
many,TRBV29-1,NA,TRBJ2-1,CSVLGAANEQFF,TGCAGCGTCCTGGGGGCAGCCAATGAGCAGTTCTTC
many,TRBV24-1,TRBD1,TRBJ2-7,CATEEDRVYEQYF,TGTGCCACCGAGGAGGACAGGGTCTACGAGCAGTACTTC
NA,TRBV10-1,TRBD1,TRBJ2-7,CASSRQGAHEQYF,TGCGCCAGCTCCAGACAGGGGGCCCACGAGCAGTACTTC
NA,TRBV20-1,NA,TRBJ2-1,CSASGHSSYNEQFF,TGCAGTGCTAGCGGTCATAGCTCCTACAATGAGCAGTTCTTC
many,TRBV28,NA,TRBJ2-2,CASSLYTGELFF,TGTGCCAGCAGTTTATACACCGGGGAGCTGTTTTTT
few,TRBV28,TRBD2,TRBJ2-1,CAIVTSVNEQFF,TGTGCCATCGTTACTAGCGTCAATGAGCAGTTCTTC
once,TRBV5-1,NA,TRBJ2-1,CASSMVNSDNEQFF,TGCGCCAGCAGCATGGTTAACTCAGACAATGAGCAGTTCTTC
NA,TRBV19,TRBD2,TRBJ2-7,CASSSRLAREQYF,TGTGCCAGTAGTAGCCGACTAGCGCGGGAGCAGTACTTC
NA,TRBV5-1,NA,TRBJ1-5,CASSQGDVSNQPQHF,TGCGCCAGCAGCCAAGGGGACGTTAGCAATCAGCCCCAGCATTTT
NA,TRBV4-2,TRBD1,TRBJ1-2,CASGQDFFYGYTF,TGTGCCAGCGGACAGGACTTTTTCTATGGCTACACCTTC
few,TRBV12-3/TRBV12-4,NA,TRBJ2-5,CASSLKAGETQYF,TGTGCCAGCAGTTTGAAGGCCGGGGAGACCCAGTACTTC
NA,TRBV29-1,TRBD2,TRBJ2-2,CSARDNPRGTSGSIPGELFF,TGCAGCGCCCGGGACAATCCGCGTGGGACTAGCGGGAGTATCCCCGGGGAGCTGTTTTTT
few,TRBV21-1,NA,TRBJ1-2,CASSSGDINYGYTF,TGTGCCAGCAGCAGCGGGGACATTAACTATGGCTACACCTTC
NA,TRBV7-2,TRBD2,TRBJ2-5,CASTRLARNEQYF,TGTGCCAGCACCAGACTAGCTCGGAATGAGCAGTACTTC
NA,TRBV7-9,NA,TRBJ1-4,CASSARRSSNEKLFF,TGTGCCAGCAGCGCTCGACGTAGCTCTAATGAAAAACTGTTTTTT
NA,TRBV20-1,TRBD2,TRBJ2-7,CSASGLAGDLGYEQYF,TGCAGTGCTAGTGGACTAGCGGGAGATTTGGGCTACGAGCAGTACTTC